This T cell receptor beta chain stems from a study of shared clonotypes between healthy human individuals. Study-level information: CD4 naive and memory got three plates each, CD8 naive two, CD8 memory one. Study observations and caveats: Researchers sampled only blood; tissue repertoires likely differ. There were few donors, and this limited the genetic and exposure-history diversity represented.

Germline CDR1 is MDHEN and CDR2 is SYDVKM. The trim removed 6 bases at V and 0 bases at J, leaving 17 bases unmatched. The CDR3 runs 19 residues. At the deep level, the assay was run. Libraries were prepared by immunoSEQ multiplex PCR; TCRdb keeps only in-frame clonotypes and omits some of them. The sample has about 1.5 million clones; more than 95% are singletons. With regard to this clone: Antigen: not known.

This TCR came from a man under 40 in good health. Sample: naive CD4+ T cells sorted from blood. Subset specified: CD45RA+ positively selected. This chain links TRBV28 with TRBJ2-1, with 7 bases aligning to TRBD2. The CDR3 spells CASSPMRRERGSSYNEQFF. The CDR3, as DNA: TGTGCCAGCAGCCCCATGAGGCGGGAGCGGGGAAGCTCCTACAATGAGCAGTTCTTC.